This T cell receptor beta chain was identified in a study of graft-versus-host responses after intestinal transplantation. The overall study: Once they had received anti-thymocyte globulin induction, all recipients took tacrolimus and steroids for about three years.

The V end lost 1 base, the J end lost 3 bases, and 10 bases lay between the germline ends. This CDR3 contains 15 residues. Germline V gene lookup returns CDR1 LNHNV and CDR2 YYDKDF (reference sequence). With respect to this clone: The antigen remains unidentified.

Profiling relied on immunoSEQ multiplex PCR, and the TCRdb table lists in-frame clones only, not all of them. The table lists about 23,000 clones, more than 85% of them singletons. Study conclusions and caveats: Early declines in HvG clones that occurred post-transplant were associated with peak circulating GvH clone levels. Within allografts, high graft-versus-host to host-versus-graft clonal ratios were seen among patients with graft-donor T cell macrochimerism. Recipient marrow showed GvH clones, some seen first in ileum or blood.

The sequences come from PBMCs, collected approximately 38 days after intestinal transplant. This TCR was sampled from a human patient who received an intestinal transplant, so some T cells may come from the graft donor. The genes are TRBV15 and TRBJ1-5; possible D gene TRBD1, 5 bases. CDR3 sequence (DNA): TGTGCCACCAGCAGAGTAGAGGGGAACAATCAGCCCCAGCATTTT. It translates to CATSRVEGNNQPQHF.